This T cell receptor (beta chain) was identified during a study of blood T cell repertoires in COVID-19. Looking at the study overall: In each case, the material was cDNA or gDNA derived from T cells, B-cell-depleted T cells, or PBMCs.

In the source study's methods: It was from reference gene primer amplification that nucleated cell counts were estimated. The table came from immunoSEQ multiplex PCR; TCRdb's copy has only in-frame clones and leaves some out. The D gene and trimming were derived from the DNA, and the V and J assignments and clone size from that table. Of fewer than 250,000 clones in the sample, about 88% were seen once. CDR1 is LNHDA, CDR2 SQIVND, per germline (reference sequence). The CDR3 consists of 14 residues. V shed 10 bases and J 7 bases; nucleotides not matched to a gene: 14. The receptor comes from a man aged 65-85 years with acute or convalescent COVID-19. Specimen: peripheral blood. This rearrangement joins TRBV19 to TRBJ1-1, with 8 bases lining up with TRBD1. CDR3: CATSNRGGPGEAFF. CDR3 DNA sequence: TGTGCCACCTCGAACAGGGGGGGACCTGGTGAAGCTTTCTTT. The whole variable domain, remainder taken from reference TRBV19 and TRBJ1-1, is DGGITQSPKYLFRKEGQNVTLSCEQNLNHDAMYWYRQDPGQGLRLIYYSQIVNDFQKGDIAEGYSVSREKKESFPLTVTSAQKNPTAFYLCATSNRGGPGEAFFGQGTRLTVV.